The 28 T cell receptor beta chains below were found in one sample sequenced in a study of neurological immune-mediated disorders. A single record per CDR3 protein comes from TCRdb applying MiXCR to the 5' RACE reads. The table lists some 60,000 distinct CDR3 sequences, under 2.5% of them singletons. Sequencing was carried out using PBMCs. The receptors were sampled from a man aged 50 or older with multiple sclerosis.

Many counts were recorded for this clonotype. The chain employs TRBV12-3 or TRBV12-4 and TRBJ1-2, with TRBD1 matching over 8 bases. V lost 6 bases and J lost 5; bases outside the gene matches: 5. There are 13 residues in the CDR3. CDR3: CASRTTGGYGYTF. The CDR3 nucleotides are TGTGCCAGCAGGACAACAGGGGGTTATGGCTACACCTTC.

This clonotype has ten or more counts. V is TRBV7-2 and J is TRBJ2-5, with 8 bases matching TRBD2. V was pared by 7 bases and J by 3 bases, with 10 bases of the junction left unmatched. The CDR3 spans 15 residues. CDR1 is SGHTA and CDR2 is FQGNSA in the germline V gene. As DNA, the CDR3 is TGTGCCAGCACCCTCGGGAGGGACCTAAAAGAGACCCAGTACTTC. Its protein is CASTLGRDLKETQYF.

There are many counts of this clonotype. The genes are TRBV4-3 and TRBJ2-2; D is uncertain. The CDR3 has 18 amino acids. V shed 0 bases and J shed 0 bases, with 14 bases lying between them. CDR1 and CDR2 from the germline V gene are LGHNA and YSLEER. The CDR3 DNA reads TGCGCCAGCAGCCAAGAGGTCGGCGGTTCCGCGAACACCGGGGAGCTGTTTTTT. Its protein product is CASSQEVGGSANTGELFF.

This clonotype was found many times. This rearrangement joins TRBV20-1 to TRBJ2-4; 12 positions agree with TRBD1. The V gene end was trimmed by 5 bases and the J gene end by 6 bases; junction bases not matched to a gene: 5. This CDR3 region has 14 residues. The germline CDR1 and CDR2 sequences are DFQATT and SNEGSKA (reference sequence). The CDR3 nucleotides are TGCAGTGCTGGGGACAGGGGGCAGGGAAACATTCAGTACTTC. Translation gives CSAGDRGQGNIQYF.

This clonotype showed up many times. The chain couples TRBV7-2 to TRBJ1-1; D perhaps matches TRBD1 (5 bases). The germline V gene encodes CDR1 SGHTA and CDR2 FQGNSA. The CDR3 loop spans 14 amino acids. V lost 4 bases and J lost 4, with 13 bases in between. CDR3: CASSSGLRSTEAFF. CDR3 nucleotide sequence: TGTGCCAGCAGCTCGGGACTTCGCAGCACTGAAGCTTTCTTT. The entire variable domain, with the rest obtained from reference TRBV7-2 and TRBJ1-1, is as follows: GAGVSQSPSNKVTEKGKDVELRCDPISGHTALYWYRQSLGQGLEFLIYFQGNSAPDKSGLPSDRFSAERTGGSVSTLTIQRTQQEDSAVYLCASSSGLRSTEAFFGQGTRLTVV.

This clonotype showed up many times. This chain connects TRBV3-1 to TRBJ2-1, with D possibly being TRBD1 (6 bases). The germline gives CDR1 LGHDT, CDR2 YNNKEL (reference sequence). CDR3 size: 16 residues. The germline V and J ends were trimmed by 4 bases and 7 bases, with 20 bases remaining between them. The CDR3, as DNA: TGTGCCAGCAGCCCAGGGGCGAGGGCCTGGGGTAATGAGCAGTTCTTC. The encoded protein is CASSPGARAWGNEQFF.

This clonotype was recorded at least ten times. This chain uses TRBV5-1 with TRBJ1-1; unclear D gene. Per the germline V gene, CDR1 is SGHRS and CDR2 is YFSETQ. V lost 0 bases and J 7 bases, leaving 4 bases between the germline ends. This CDR3 has 11 amino acids. CDR3 coding DNA: TGCGCCAGCAGCTTGGACGGTGAAGCTTTCTTT. Its translation: CASSLDGEAFF.

The table lists this clonotype with many counts. This chain connects TRBV20-1 to TRBJ1-1; the D gene is possibly TRBD1 (6 bases). The CDR3 is 13 residues long. Trimming shortened V by 7 bases and J by 3 bases, and 15 bases separated the two germline ends. Germline values: CDR1 DFQATT, CDR2 SNEGSKA (reference sequence). CDR3 nucleotide sequence: TGCAGTGAGGACACAGGGAGGGACACTGAAGCTTTCTTT. Protein product: CSEDTGRDTEAFF.

This clonotype was counted at least ten times. The chain is built from TRBV12-3 or TRBV12-4 and TRBJ2-5; D is uncertain. The CDR3 length is 11 residues. Trimming pared 5 bases from V and 5 bases from J, leaving 6 bases between. Written as DNA, the CDR3 is TGTGCCAGCAGTGTGTACGAGACCCAGTACTTC. It yields the protein CASSVYETQYF.

This clonotype occurred many times. The chain has TRBV2 and TRBJ2-5; weak D call: TRBD1 (6 bases). The CDR3 totals 14 residues. V lost 6 bases and J 2 bases, leaving 13 bases between the germline ends. From germline, CDR1 is SNHLY and CDR2 FYNNEI. The CDR3 here is CASRLDRTQETQYF. The CDR3 nucleotides are TGTGCCAGCAGACTCGACAGGACTCAAGAGACCCAGTACTTC.

This clonotype occurred many times. The rearrangement joins TRBV5-6 to TRBJ2-4; 7 nucleotides agree with TRBD1. V shed 5 bases, J shed 6 bases, and the junction held 11 bases outside the gene matches. There are 15 residues in the CDR3. Germline assignment: CDR1 SGHDT and CDR2 YYEEEE. CDR3 in amino acids: CASSATGLRLNIQYF. The DNA of the CDR3 is TGTGCCAGCAGTGCGACAGGGCTCCGACTAAACATTCAGTACTTC.

This clonotype was counted many times. The rearrangement joins TRBV5-1 to TRBJ2-1, with no clear D. CDR1 is SGHRS, CDR2 YFSETQ, per germline. The V and J ends lost 3 bases and 1 base respectively, with 11 bases between them. The CDR3 sequence is 15 residues long. The DNA for the CDR3 is TGCGCCAGCAGCTCATCCGATGTTTCCTACAATGAGCAGTTCTTC. It encodes CASSSSDVSYNEQFF.

Many counts were recorded for this clonotype. The chain employs TRBV27 and TRBJ1-2; D gene ambiguous. CDR1 and CDR2 (germline): MNHEY, SMNVEV (reference sequence). The CDR3 runs to 13 residues. The ends were cut back, 2 bases at V and 2 bases at J, with 6 bases in the middle. As DNA, the CDR3 is TGTGCCAGCAGTTTAATGGGAAACTATGGCTACACCTTC. Translation gives CASSLMGNYGYTF.

This clonotype has ten or more counts. The genes are TRBV20-1 and TRBJ2-5; no definite D call. Germline V gene data show CDR1 as DFQATT and CDR2 as SNEGSKA (reference sequence). CDR3 length equals 15 residues. V dropped 2 bases and J dropped 2 bases, with 15 bases sitting between them. CDR3: CSARYPGNLQETQYF. As DNA, the CDR3 is TGCAGTGCTAGATATCCAGGCAACCTTCAAGAGACCCAGTACTTC.

The chain couples TRBV7-2 to TRBJ2-7; D is unclear. The CDR3 runs 14 residues. Germline assignment: CDR1 SGHTA and CDR2 FQGNSA. Trimming left V 4 bases short and J 4 bases short, with 14 bases between. The CDR3 region has the DNA TGTGCCAGCAGCTACGGACCTATACCTTACGAGCAGTACTTC. The encoded protein is CASSYGPIPYEQYF.

This clonotype was observed at least ten times. The V and J genes are TRBV6-5 and TRBJ2-7; TRBD1 matches 10 bases. Per the germline V gene, CDR1 is MNHEY and CDR2 is SVGAGI. CDR3 length equals 16 residues. V was pared by 0 bases and J by 4 bases, with 6 bases of the junction left unmatched. CDR3 amino acids: CASSYSPGQGWYEQYF. CDR3 nucleotides: TGTGCCAGCAGTTACTCCCCGGGACAGGGGTGGTACGAGCAGTACTTC.

To note about this clonotype: This could be a read error, since a much larger clone is one nucleotide away. This sequence joins TRBV6-5 and TRBJ1-6; TRBD1 matches 7 bases. From germline, CDR1 is MNHEY and CDR2 SVGAGI. This CDR3 has 14 amino acids. The CDR3 DNA is TGTGCCAGCAAGGCAGGGGGGAAAAATTCACCCCTCAACTTT. Its protein product is CASKAGGKNSPLNF.

Ten or more counts support this clonotype. CDR3 in DNA: TGTGCCAGCAGCTCGGAGGTGGGGGCTCCCTACAATGAGCAGTTCTTC. Translation: CASSSEVGAPYNEQFF. J is TRBJ2-1 and V is TRBV9; TRBD1 is a possible D gene (6 bases). Germline V lookup: CDR1 SGDLS, CDR2 YYNGEE. This CDR3 has 16 amino acids. The germline V and J ends were trimmed by 4 bases and 2 bases, with 16 bases remaining between them.

This clonotype occurred many times. The V call is TRBV29-1, the J call TRBJ2-1, with 8 bases aligning to TRBD1. This CDR3 has 15 amino acids. Trimming at V came to 4 bases and at J to 6 bases, leaving 11 bases not matched to a gene. Germline CDR1 is SQVTM and CDR2 is ANQGSEA. For the CDR3, the DNA is TGCAGCGTTGGTCGTAGACAGGGGCCGGGCAATGAGCAGTTCTTC. Translated, it gives CSVGRRQGPGNEQFF.

This clonotype was detected ten times or more. The genes are TRBV7-9 and TRBJ2-2; no clear D gene. V was shortened by 1 base and J by 6 bases, with 12 bases between the two germline ends. The CDR3 loop spans 15 amino acids. The germline gives CDR1 SEHNR, CDR2 FQNEAQ (reference sequence). CDR3 residues: CASSLGAESAGELFF. The CDR3 DNA follows: TGTGCCAGCAGCTTAGGGGCCGAATCGGCCGGGGAGCTGTTTTTT.

This clonotype was recorded at least ten times. The chain uses TRBV5-1 and TRBJ2-3, with 10 bases matching TRBD2. The trim removed 2 bases at V and 1 base at J, leaving 4 bases unmatched. The CDR3 is 16 residues long. Germline assignment: CDR1 SGHRS and CDR2 YFSETQ. The CDR3 sequence: CASSLAGGPGTDTQYF. The CDR3, as DNA: TGCGCCAGCAGCTTAGCGGGGGGGCCGGGCACAGATACGCAGTATTTT.

This clonotype was picked up many times. This chain connects TRBV10-3 to TRBJ1-5; D unclear. Germline CDR1 ENHRY, CDR2 SYGVKD. The CDR3 runs 14 residues. Trimming cost V 6 bases and J 1 base, with 10 bases left between them. Here the CDR3 reads CAIRGDGSNQPQHF. The CDR3 DNA is TGTGCCATCAGGGGCGACGGAAGCAATCAGCCCCAGCATTTT.

This clonotype was observed many times. The CDR3 DNA sequence: TGCAGTGCCGCCCCTAGCGGGGAGGACATTCAGTACTTC. Its translation: CSAAPSGEDIQYF. The V gene is TRBV20-1, the J gene TRBJ2-4; 9 positions match TRBD2. This CDR3 contains 13 residues. The V gene's germline CDR1 is DFQATT and CDR2 SNEGSKA (reference sequence). V was pared by 6 bases and J by 8 bases, with 8 bases of the junction left unmatched.

This clonotype was picked up many times. J is TRBJ1-1 and V is TRBV12-3 or TRBV12-4; TRBD1 agrees at 7 bases. V gave up 6 bases and J gave up 4 bases; unmatched junction bases: 5. The CDR3 contains 13 residues. In DNA, the CDR3 is TGTGCCAGCAGAGGACAGGCCGGCACTGAAGCTTTCTTT. This gives the protein CASRGQAGTEAFF.

This clonotype was seen at least ten times. The chain couples TRBV6-6 to TRBJ2-1, with no clear D. Germline V gene sequence: CDR1 MNHNY, CDR2 SVGAGI (reference sequence). This CDR3 region has 13 residues. V lost 6 bases and J 7 bases, leaving 13 bases between the germline ends. DNA of the CDR3: TGTGCCAGCAGCCCCGCGGCTAGAAATGAGCAGTTCTTC. Amino acid sequence: CASSPAARNEQFF.

This clonotype appeared many times. The J gene is TRBJ2-5, the V gene TRBV27; 8 bases map to TRBD1. CDR3 size: 15 residues. CDR1 is MNHEY, CDR2 SMNVEV, per germline (reference sequence). Losses at the gene ends were 7 bases for V and 5 bases for J; bases not matched to a gene: 12. CDR3 sequence: CASTTRTGRGETQYF. The DNA for the CDR3 is TGTGCCAGCACCACCCGGACAGGGCGCGGGGAGACCCAGTACTTC.

This clonotype was detected many times. The chain combines TRBV10-3 with TRBJ2-7; D perhaps matches TRBD1 (6 bases). Trimming removed 2 bases at V and 4 bases at J, with 12 bases between. The CDR3 extends over 14 amino acids. CDR1 and CDR2 from the germline V gene are ENHRY and SYGVKD. Here the CDR3 reads CAISEKQGPYEQYF. CDR3 DNA: TGTGCCATCAGTGAGAAACAGGGACCATACGAGCAGTACTTC.

This clonotype was observed many times. The rearrangement uses TRBV20-1 and TRBJ2-1; D gene ambiguous. From germline, CDR1 is DFQATT and CDR2 SNEGSKA (reference sequence). Trimming cost V 0 bases and J 5 bases, with 14 bases left between them. This CDR3 is built from 15 residues. The CDR3 region is CSARDPRVPHNEQFF. CDR3 sequence (DNA): TGCAGTGCTAGAGATCCCCGGGTCCCCCACAATGAGCAGTTCTTC.